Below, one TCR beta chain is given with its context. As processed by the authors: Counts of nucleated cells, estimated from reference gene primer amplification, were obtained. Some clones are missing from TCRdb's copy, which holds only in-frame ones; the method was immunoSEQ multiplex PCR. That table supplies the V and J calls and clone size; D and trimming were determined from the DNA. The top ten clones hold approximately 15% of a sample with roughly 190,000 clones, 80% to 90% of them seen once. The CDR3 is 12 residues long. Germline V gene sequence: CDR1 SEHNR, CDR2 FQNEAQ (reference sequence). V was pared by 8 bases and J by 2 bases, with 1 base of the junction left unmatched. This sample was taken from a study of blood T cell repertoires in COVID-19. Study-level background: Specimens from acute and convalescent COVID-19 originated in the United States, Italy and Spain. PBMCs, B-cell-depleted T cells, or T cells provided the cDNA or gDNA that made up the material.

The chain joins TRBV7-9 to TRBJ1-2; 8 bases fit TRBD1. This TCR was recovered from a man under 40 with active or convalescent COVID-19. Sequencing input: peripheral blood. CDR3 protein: CASPGGNYGYTF. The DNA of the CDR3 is TGTGCCAGCCCAGGGGGCAACTATGGCTACACCTTC.